The subject of this entry is one T cell receptor (beta chain). Its matching antigen is unknown. These data originate in a study of CD8 T cells in Susac syndrome. Study results and limitations: TCR sequencing and HLA analysis covered a relatively small number of individuals.

A quantity of about 0.45 to 1 ug RNA underwent reverse transcription using random hexamers. The CDR3 of TCR beta was amplified by immunoSEQ multiplex PCR across 54 Vbeta and 13 Jbeta. TCRdb reanalysed the immunoSEQ multiplex PCR reads using MiXCR and keeps one entry per CDR3 protein. The data hold about 210,000 distinct CDR3 sequences, with 95% observed a single time. Germline CDR1 is SEHNR and CDR2 is FQNEAQ (reference sequence). The CDR3 extends over 15 amino acids. V was pared by 2 bases and J by 11 bases, with 21 bases between. The chain couples TRBV7-9 to TRBJ1-1, with D unclear. The sample was CD4+ T cells from PBMCs. This receptor was identified in a human donor with multiple sclerosis. CDR3 sequence: CASSLSTPGGGVAFF. The CDR3 DNA is TGTGCCAGCAGCTTAAGTACGCCTGGTGGTGGGGTTGCTTTCTTT.